This TCR beta chain was sequenced during a study of breast tumors, draining lymph nodes, adjacent tissues. This CDR3 has 15 residues. Germline assignment: CDR1 SGHNT and CDR2 YYREEE (reference sequence). Trimming shortened V by 4 bases and J by 4 bases, and 17 bases separated the two germline ends. Study-wide results and limits: Compared with basal-like, luminal-like tumors shared significantly more repertoire with nontumor tissue. Data only fit, rather than demonstrated, lymph node origin of most tumor T cells. Compared with lymph nodes, tumors were less diverse; compared with nontumor tissue, more.

This clonotype appeared a few times. Its specificity is not known. A much larger clone lies one base from this, so it may be a read error. TCRdb itself ran the multiplex PCR reads through MiXCR, one entry per CDR3 protein. The sample includes about 66,000 distinct CDR3 sequences, roughly two fifths of them seen just once. Input material: breast tumor tissue. This TCR was recovered from a female donor with breast cancer. Some clones in this sample may be carry-over from other donors' samples. This chain links TRBV5-4 with TRBJ2-5; the D gene could be TRBD1 or TRBD2 (5 bases each). The CDR3 protein is CASSPEQAGSETQYF. The DNA of the CDR3 is TGTGCCAGCAGCCCCGAACAGGCGGGTTCAGAGACCCAGTACTTC. The entire variable domain, with the rest obtained from reference TRBV5-4 and TRBJ2-5, is as follows: ETGVTQSPTHLIKTRGQQVTLRCSSQSGHNTVSWYQQALGQGPQFIFQYYREEENGRGNFPPRFSGLQFPNYSSELNVNALELDDSALYLCASSPEQAGSETQYFGPGTRLLVL.